This T cell receptor beta chain derives from a study of CD8 T cells in ankylosing spondylitis. CDR3 length: 13 residues. V shed 1 base, J shed 5 bases, and the junction held 0 bases outside the gene matches. Germline V gene data show CDR1 as LGHNA and CDR2 as YSLEER. TCRdb fed the 5' RACE reads into MiXCR, producing one record per CDR3 protein. The table has 250,000 to 350,000 distinct CDR3 sequences, under 25% seen once. This clonotype was sampled from a female donor with ankylosing spondylitis or in good health (not recorded which). Sequenced input: blood, either unsorted or a sorted T cell fraction (not recorded which). The gene calls are TRBV4-3 and TRBJ2-5, with 8 bases matching TRBD2. This CDR3 is CASSQAGGETQYF. CDR3 nucleotide sequence: TGCGCCAGCAGCCAAGCGGGAGGGGAGACCCAGTACTTC.